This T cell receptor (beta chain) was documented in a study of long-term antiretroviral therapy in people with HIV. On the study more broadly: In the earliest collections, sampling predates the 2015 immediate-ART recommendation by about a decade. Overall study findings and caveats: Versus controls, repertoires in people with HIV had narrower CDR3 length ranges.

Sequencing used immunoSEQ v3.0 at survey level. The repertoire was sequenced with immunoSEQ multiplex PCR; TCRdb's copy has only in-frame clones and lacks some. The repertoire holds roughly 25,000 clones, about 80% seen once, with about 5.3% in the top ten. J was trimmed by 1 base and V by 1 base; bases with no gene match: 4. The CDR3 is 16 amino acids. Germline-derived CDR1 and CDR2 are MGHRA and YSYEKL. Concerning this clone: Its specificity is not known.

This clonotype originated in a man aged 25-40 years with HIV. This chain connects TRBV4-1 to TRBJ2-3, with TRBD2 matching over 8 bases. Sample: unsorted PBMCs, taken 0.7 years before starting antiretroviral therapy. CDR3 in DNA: TGCGCCAGCAGCCAAGTAGGCGGGGGGCGCACAGATACGCAGTATTTT. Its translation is CASSQVGGGRTDTQYF.